Below are 13 T cell receptor beta chains sequenced from a single sample in a study of cytomegalovirus exposure and HLA in healthy donors. The PCR used 60 Vbeta and 13 Jbeta primers. Assay used: immunoSEQ multiplex PCR; TCRdb lists only in-frame clones, some missing. The sample has 280,000 or so clones; roughly 89% are singletons. Sequencing was performed on PBMCs. These receptors were obtained from a woman aged 18-30 years in good health and CMV-seronegative.

This rearrangement joins TRBV12-5 to TRBJ1-1; tentative D call: TRBD1 (6 bases). V gave up 7 bases and J gave up 5 bases, with 20 bases separating them. Germline CDR1 reads LGHNT; CDR2 reads FRNRAP. CDR3 size: 15 residues. The DNA of the CDR3 is TGTGCTAGTGTTCCCGGGGGGCGGGAGGGGACTGAAGCTTTCTTT. It encodes CASVPGGREGTEAFF.

The chain joins TRBV6-5 to TRBJ2-7, with 10 bases fitting TRBD1. Germline CDR1 reads MNHEY; CDR2 reads SVGAGI. This CDR3 has 14 amino acids. V shed 1 base, J shed 7 bases, and the junction held 4 bases outside the gene matches. CDR3 loop: CASSYLGQGWEQYF. The DNA for the CDR3 is TGTGCCAGCAGTTACTTGGGACAGGGGTGGGAGCAGTACTTC.

The rearrangement links TRBV6-6 to TRBJ1-5; no reliable D call. CDR3 length: 14 amino acids. V lost 2 bases, J lost 5 bases, and 10 bases lay in between. Germline assignment: CDR1 MNHNY and CDR2 SVGAGI (reference sequence). The CDR3 loop is CASSYSRSDQPQHF. In DNA, the CDR3 is TGTGCCAGCAGTTACAGCCGATCTGATCAGCCCCAGCATTTT.

V is TRBV30 and J is TRBJ2-3; tentative D call: TRBD2 (6 bases). CDR3 size: 16 residues. Trimming cost V 0 bases and J 3 bases, with 16 bases left between them. Germline CDR1 GTSNPN, CDR2 SVGIG (reference sequence). The CDR3 sequence: CAWSVGTSGRTDTQYF. DNA of the CDR3: TGTGCCTGGAGTGTCGGGACTTCGGGTAGGACAGATACGCAGTATTTT.

J is TRBJ2-5 and V is TRBV10-3; maybe TRBD1 (6 bases). Germline loops: CDR1 ENHRY, CDR2 SYGVKD. The V end lost 2 bases, the J end lost 5 bases, and 15 bases lay between the germline ends. This CDR3 is 15 amino acids long. CDR3 DNA: TGTGCCATCAGTGAGAAACAGGGCGTGAGGGAGACCCAGTACTTC. Amino acid sequence: CAISEKQGVRETQYF.

This chain links TRBV13 with TRBJ2-1, with a weak D call TRBD2 (6 bases). The CDR3 loop spans 13 amino acids. With 4 bases removed from V and 9 bases from J, the gap between germline ends came to 13 bases. Germline lookup yields CDR1 PRHDT and CDR2 FYEKMQ (reference sequence). The CDR3: CASSSQLAAEQFF. The CDR3 DNA sequence: TGTGCCAGCAGCTCGCAACTAGCCGCTGAGCAGTTCTTC.

The chain employs TRBV5-4 and TRBJ2-1; 8 bases are shared with TRBD2. J gave up 7 bases and V 4 bases, and 10 bases lay outside the gene matches. Germline V lookup: CDR1 SGHNT, CDR2 YYREEE (reference sequence). This CDR3 contains 15 residues. CDR3: CASSISLGLENEQFF. Here the CDR3 DNA reads TGTGCCAGCAGCATAAGCCTGGGACTAGAGAATGAGCAGTTCTTC. Full variable domain (missing parts from reference TRBV5-4 and TRBJ2-1): ETGVTQSPTHLIKTRGQQVTLRCSSQSGHNTVSWYQQALGQGPQFIFQYYREEENGRGNFPPRFSGLQFPNYSSELNVNALELDDSALYLCASSISLGLENEQFFGPGTRLTVL.

The genes are TRBV4-2 and TRBJ2-1; 7 bases are a match to TRBD2. The germline V gene encodes CDR1 LGHNA and CDR2 YNFKEQ. The CDR3 length is 14 residues. Trimming took 3 bases from V and 2 from J; bases not matched to a gene: 1. The CDR3 sequence is CASSQGGAYNEQFF. DNA of the CDR3: TGTGCCAGCAGCCAGGGGGGGGCCTACAATGAGCAGTTCTTC.

The V call is TRBV11-3, the J call TRBJ2-2; D is unclear. Germline CDR1 and CDR2: SGHNT and YENEEA. With 7 bases removed from V and 8 bases from J, the gap between germline ends came to 11 bases. The CDR3 consists of 12 residues. This chain's CDR3 is CASNSNRGELFF. Here the CDR3 DNA reads TGTGCCAGCAACTCCAACCGGGGGGAGCTGTTTTTT.

In its sample, this clone was seen once. The V gene is TRBV6-1, the J gene TRBJ1-6; weak D call: TRBD1 (5 bases). CDR1 and CDR2 (germline): MNHNS, SASEGT. The V and J ends lost 4 bases and 7 bases respectively, with 11 bases between them. CDR3 length equals 14 residues. DNA of the CDR3: TGTGCCAGCAGTGCCATGGAGGGGAATTCACCCCTCCACTTT. Translated: CASSAMEGNSPLHF.

The J gene is TRBJ1-5, the V gene TRBV4-1; D is uncertain. The CDR3 loop spans 13 amino acids. V lost 0 bases, J lost 5 bases, and 5 bases lay in between. CDR1 is MGHRA, CDR2 YSYEKL, per germline. The CDR3 sequence is CASSQDGDQPQHF. CDR3 in DNA: TGCGCCAGCAGCCAAGATGGAGATCAGCCCCAGCATTTT.

This rearrangement joins TRBV6-5 to TRBJ2-7; D ambiguous. V gave up 5 bases and J gave up 5 bases, with 16 bases separating them. Germline CDR1 reads MNHEY; CDR2 reads SVGAGI. CDR3 size: 14 residues. This CDR3 reads CASSPDIRPNEQYF. CDR3 in DNA: TGTGCCAGCAGTCCCGACATTCGACCCAACGAGCAGTACTTC.

CDR3 nucleotide sequence: TGTGCCAGCAGAGACCCAATCCCTCCAGGGAAATTCCACGAGCAGTACTTC. Its translation is CASRDPIPPGKFHEQYF. V and J are TRBV27 and TRBJ2-5; D is perhaps TRBD1 (5 bases). The J call may be wrong; the DNA end is better matched by TRBJ2-7. Germline assignment: CDR1 MNHEY and CDR2 SMNVEV (reference sequence). The CDR3 loop spans 17 amino acids.